Sequencing of this TCR beta chain was carried out in a study of technical replicates of blood from a handful of donors. CDR3 length equals 14 residues. The ends lost 1 base at V and 4 bases at J; junction bases unmatched: 2. CDR1 is LGHNA and CDR2 is YSLEER in the germline V gene. Data came from immunoSEQ multiplex PCR; TCRdb stores just in-frame clones and leaves some out. The data contain some 56,000 clones, just over 90% of them singletons. The receptor was derived from a human donor in good health. Some clones in this sample may be carry-over from other donors' samples. This chain joins TRBV4-3 and TRBJ2-3; TRBD2 aligns across 7 bases. The specimen was PBMCs. The CDR3 reads CASSQGGGPDTQYF. CDR3 DNA sequence: TGCGCCAGCAGCCAAGGCGGGGGTCCAGATACGCAGTATTTT.